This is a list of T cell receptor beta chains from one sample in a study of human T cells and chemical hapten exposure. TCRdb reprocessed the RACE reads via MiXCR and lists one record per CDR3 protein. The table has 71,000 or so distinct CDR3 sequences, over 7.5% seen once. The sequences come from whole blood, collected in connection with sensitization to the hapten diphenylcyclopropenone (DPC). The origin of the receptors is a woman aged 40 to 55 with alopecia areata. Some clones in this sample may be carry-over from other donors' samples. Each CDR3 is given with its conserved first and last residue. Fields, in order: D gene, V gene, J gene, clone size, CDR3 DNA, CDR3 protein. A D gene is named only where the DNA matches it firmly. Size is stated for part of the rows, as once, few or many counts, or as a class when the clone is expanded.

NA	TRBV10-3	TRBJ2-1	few	TGTGCCATCAGTGAGTCGAAAGGGAGGAATGAGCAGTTCTTC	CAISESKGRNEQFF
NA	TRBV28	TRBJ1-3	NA	TGTGCCAGCCTCGGGGTAGTTAACACCATATATTTT	CASLGVVNTIYF
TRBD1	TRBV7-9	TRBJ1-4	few	TGTGCCAGCAGCTTACCCGGACAGGTTGAAAAACTGTTTTTT	CASSLPGQVEKLFF
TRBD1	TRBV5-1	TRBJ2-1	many	TGCGCCAGCAGCTTATTAAAAACCGGGACAGCCAATGAGCAGTTCTTC	CASSLLKTGTANEQFF
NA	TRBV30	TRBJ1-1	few	TGTGCCTGGAGACGGGGCGTGGGTCCGAACACTGAAGCTTTCTTT	CAWRRGVGPNTEAFF
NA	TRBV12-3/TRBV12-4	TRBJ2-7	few	TGTGCCAGCAGTTTACAGGGTACAGGCTCCTTTGAGCAGTACTTC	CASSLQGTGSFEQYF
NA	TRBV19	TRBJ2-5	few	TGTGCCAGTAGTACGGGTCCCCAAGAGACCCAGTACTTC	CASSTGPQETQYF
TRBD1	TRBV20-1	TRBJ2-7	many	TGCAGTGCTAGTCCCTTCACCACCGGGACAGCCTATAGCGAGCAGTACTTC	CSASPFTTGTAYSEQYF
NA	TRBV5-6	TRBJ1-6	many	TGTGCCAGCAGCTTCGGCAGTTCGGTATCACCCCTCCACTTT	CASSFGSSVSPLHF
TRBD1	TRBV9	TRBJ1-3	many	TGTGCCAGCAGCTCATACGGGACAGGGGATGCTGGAAACACCATATATTTT	CASSSYGTGDAGNTIYF
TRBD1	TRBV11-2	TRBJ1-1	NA	TGTGCCAGCAGCTCATCCCGGACAGGTGAAGCTTTCTTT	CASSSSRTGEAFF
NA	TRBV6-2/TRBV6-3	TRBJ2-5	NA	TGTGCCAGCAGTCCTGACCTGCCCGGCGAGACCCAGTACTTC	CASSPDLPGETQYF
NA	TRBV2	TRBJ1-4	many	TGTGCCAGCAGTGCCAAATCAACTAATGAAAAACTGTTTTTT	CASSAKSTNEKLFF
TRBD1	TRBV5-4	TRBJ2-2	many	TGTGCCAGCAGCCCACAGGGGGCGTGGAACACCGGGGAGCTGTTTTTT	CASSPQGAWNTGELFF
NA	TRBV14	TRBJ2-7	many	TGTGCCAGCAGCCGGACCGGGCACCCCTACGAGCAGTACTTC	CASSRTGHPYEQYF
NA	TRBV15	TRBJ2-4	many	TGTGCCACCAGTCAGGGGGCCAAAAACATTCAGTACTTC	CATSQGAKNIQYF
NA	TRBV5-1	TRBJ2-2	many	TGCGCCAGCAGCGTGGGCGGGACCGCTCGGGTCACCGGGGAGCTGTTTTTT	CASSVGGTARVTGELFF
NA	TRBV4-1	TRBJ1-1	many	TGCGCCAGCAGCCAAGAGGCATACACTGAAGCTTTCTTT	CASSQEAYTEAFF
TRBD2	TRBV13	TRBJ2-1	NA	TGTGCCAGCAGCTTTGATGCGGGGGGCTACAATGAGCAGTTCTTC	CASSFDAGGYNEQFF
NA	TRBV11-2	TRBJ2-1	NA	TGTGCCAGCAGCTTAGGTCCCCGGGGGTCCTTCTTC	CASSLGPRGSFF
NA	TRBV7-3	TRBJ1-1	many	TGTGCCAGCGGCACAGGGAACACTGAAGCTTTCTTT	CASGTGNTEAFF
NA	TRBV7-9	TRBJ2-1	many	TGTGCCAGCAGCCCACAAAGCTTAAGGGATGAGCAGTTCTTC	CASSPQSLRDEQFF
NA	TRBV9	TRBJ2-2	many	TGTGCCAGCAGCGTAAGTGGCGCCGGGGAGCTGTTTTTT	CASSVSGAGELFF
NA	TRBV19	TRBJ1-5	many	TGTGCCAGTACCCTGGGACCTGGGAGTATGCCCCAGCATTTT	CASTLGPGSMPQHF
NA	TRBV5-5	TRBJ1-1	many	TGTGCCAGCGGGAAAGGTGTCGGGGCCACTGAAGCTTTCTTT	CASGKGVGATEAFF
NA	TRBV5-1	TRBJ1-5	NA	TGCGCCAGCAGCTTTTATCCGGAGAGCAATCAGCCCCAGCATTTT	CASSFYPESNQPQHF
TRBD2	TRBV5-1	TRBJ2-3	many	TGCGCCAGTCAGACTAGCGCTCGGCCCGATACGCAGTATTTT	CASQTSARPDTQYF
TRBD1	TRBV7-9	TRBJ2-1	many	TGTGCCAGCAGCTTCAGGACAGGGAGGAATGAGCAGTTCTTC	CASSFRTGRNEQFF
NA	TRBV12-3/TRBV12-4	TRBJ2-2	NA	TGTGCCAGCAGGCCTGGTCTGCCGGGGCTTGGGGAGCTGTTTTTT	CASRPGLPGLGELFF
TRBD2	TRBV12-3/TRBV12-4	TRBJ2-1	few	TGTGCCAGCAGTCCCTTGACTAGCGGGAATCGTGAGCAGTTCTTC	CASSPLTSGNREQFF
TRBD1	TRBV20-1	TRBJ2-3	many	TGCAGTGCTAAGGACAGGGGTTTAACAGATACGCAGTATTTT	CSAKDRGLTDTQYF
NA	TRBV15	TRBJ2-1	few	TGTGCCACCAGCAGAGATCAACCCAGCTACAATGAGCAGTTCTTC	CATSRDQPSYNEQFF
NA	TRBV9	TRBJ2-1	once	TGTGCCAGCAGCGGAGTCTGGTGGAGGGGCCACAATAAGCAGTTCTTC	CASSGVWWRGHNKQFF
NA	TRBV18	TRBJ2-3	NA	TGTGCCAGCTCACCCGGTTCAGTAGATACGCAGTATTTT	CASSPGSVDTQYF
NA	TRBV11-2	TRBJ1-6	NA	TGTGCCAGCAGCTTCGCCCGGGACCCGTCCGCCCTAGCGTCCTATAATTCACCCCTCCACTTT	CASSFARDPSALASYNSPLHF
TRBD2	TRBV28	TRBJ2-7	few	TGTGCCAGCAGTTTCCCTGCGTGGAGCGGGGCTTACGAGCAGTACTTC	CASSFPAWSGAYEQYF